The present TCR beta chain was sequenced within a study of blood T cell repertoires in COVID-19. Study context: Samples representing acute and convalescent COVID-19 were sourced from the United States, Italy and Spain.

The germline V gene has CDR1 LNHDA and CDR2 SQIVND (reference sequence). V dropped 7 bases and J dropped 0 bases, with 13 bases sitting between them. CDR3 length equals 16 residues. In the authors' workflow: By means of reference gene primer amplification, nucleated cell counts were estimated. Sequencing was performed with immunoSEQ multiplex PCR; in TCRdb, only in-frame clones are kept and a portion is missing. Clone size and the V and J calls come from that table; the DNA yielded D and trimming. The sample includes about 26,000 clones, approximately 90% of them seen just once. V is TRBV19 and J is TRBJ1-6, with D unclear. The sequencing input was peripheral blood. This receptor was obtained from a human donor in a cohort sampled during active COVID-19. This CDR3 is CASKEAAISYNSPLHF. As DNA, the CDR3 is TGTGCCAGTAAGGAGGCAGCCATCTCCTATAATTCACCCCTCCACTTT.